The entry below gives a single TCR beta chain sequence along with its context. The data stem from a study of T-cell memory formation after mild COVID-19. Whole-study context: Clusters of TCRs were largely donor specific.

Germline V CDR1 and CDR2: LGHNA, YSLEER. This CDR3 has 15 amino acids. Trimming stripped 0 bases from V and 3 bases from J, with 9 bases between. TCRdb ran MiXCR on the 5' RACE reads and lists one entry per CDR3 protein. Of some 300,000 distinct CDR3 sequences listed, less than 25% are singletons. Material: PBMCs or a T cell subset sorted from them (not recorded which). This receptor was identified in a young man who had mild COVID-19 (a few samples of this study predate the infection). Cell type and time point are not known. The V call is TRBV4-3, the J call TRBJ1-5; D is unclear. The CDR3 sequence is CASSQDLTFNQPQHF. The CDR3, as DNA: TGCGCCAGCAGCCAAGATCTGACATTCAATCAGCCCCAGCATTTT.